A single sample gave rise to the 23 T cell receptor beta chains below, sequenced in a study of blood T cell repertoires in COVID-19. Using immunoSEQ multiplex PCR, the repertoire was profiled, and TCRdb retains in-frame clones only, with some absent. The sample holds around 140,000 clones, around 80% seen once. The sequenced material came from peripheral blood. The source of these receptors is a man aged 65 to 85 who had recovered from COVID-19.

The V gene is TRBV7-9, the J gene TRBJ2-7, with 9 bases that match TRBD1. Losses at the gene ends were 5 bases for V and 7 bases for J; bases not matched to a gene: 9. There are 14 residues in the CDR3. From germline, CDR1 is SEHNR and CDR2 FQNEAQ (reference sequence). CDR3 residues: CASSPPQGAREQYF. The CDR3, as DNA: TGTGCCAGCAGCCCCCCACAGGGGGCGAGGGAGCAGTACTTC.

This sequence joins TRBV29-1 and TRBJ2-2, with a tentative D call TRBD1 (5 bases). V was cut by 6 bases and J by 0 bases, with 8 bases left in between. CDR3 length equals 13 residues. Germline V gene lookup returns CDR1 SQVTM and CDR2 ANQGSEA. The CDR3 DNA follows: TGCAGCGTGCAGGGAACGAACACCGGGGAGCTGTTTTTT. Translated: CSVQGTNTGELFF.

The table lists this clone with a count of one. This chain links TRBV2 with TRBJ2-5; the D gene is possibly TRBD1 (6 bases). Germline V gene lookup returns CDR1 SNHLY and CDR2 FYNNEI. This CDR3 is 13 amino acids long. V gave up 6 bases and J gave up 2 bases, with 10 bases separating them. CDR3 protein: CASRRTEQETQYF. The CDR3 region has the DNA TGTGCCAGCAGGAGGACAGAACAAGAGACCCAGTACTTC. Combining the CDR3 with reference TRBV2 and TRBJ2-5 gives the whole variable domain EPEVTQTPSHQVTQMGQEVILRCVPISNHLYFYWYRQILGQKVEFLVSFYNNEISEKSEIFDDQFSVERPDGSNFTLKIRSTKLEDSAMYFCASRRTEQETQYFGPGTRLLVL.

In this sample, this clone is medium-sized. The sample holds other DNA sequences that translate to the same CDR3. V gene TRBV7-3 combines with J gene TRBJ1-1; 10 bases are a match to TRBD1. In germline, CDR1 is SGHTA, CDR2 FQGTGA. Trimming removed 3 bases from V and 2 bases from J; junction bases left unmatched: 0. This CDR3 spans 14 amino acids. The chain's CDR3 is CASSLTGGNTEAFF. Here the CDR3 DNA reads TGTGCCAGCAGCTTGACAGGGGGCAACACTGAAGCTTTCTTT.

The gene calls are TRBV19 and TRBJ1-1; possibly TRBD1 for D (5 bases). The ends were cut back, 3 bases at V and 6 bases at J, with 17 bases in the middle. Germline CDR1 reads LNHDA; CDR2 reads SQIVND (reference sequence). This CDR3 spans 15 amino acids. The CDR3 region has the DNA TGTGCCAGTAGTATGTACTACGAGGCACAGGCTGAAGCTTTCTTT. Protein product: CASSMYYEAQAEAFF.

V and J are TRBV6-2 or TRBV6-3 and TRBJ2-7, with a possible D match to TRBD1 (6 bases). V dropped 0 bases and J dropped 4 bases, with 13 bases sitting between them. There are 15 residues in the CDR3. The germline V gene encodes CDR1 MNHEY and CDR2 SVGEGT. CDR3 region: CASSYSAGEGYEQYF. CDR3 nucleotides: TGTGCCAGCAGTTACTCCGCAGGGGAAGGGTACGAGCAGTACTTC.

This rearrangement joins TRBV19 to TRBJ2-7, with 12 bases aligning to TRBD2. V gave up 3 bases and J gave up 5 bases; unmatched junction bases: 11. Germline V gene data show CDR1 as LNHDA and CDR2 as SQIVND (reference sequence). CDR3 length equals 17 residues. The CDR3 DNA follows: TGTGCCAGTAGTATTTCCCAGACTAGCGGGAGTTTCGACGAGCAGTACTTC. This translates into CASSISQTSGSFDEQYF.

The CDR3, as DNA: TGTGCCAGCAGCTCCCACCCCGTGGGACTCACTGAAGCTTTCTTT. Encoded protein: CASSSHPVGLTEAFF. The V gene is TRBV11-2, the J gene TRBJ1-1; the D gene is possibly TRBD1 (5 bases). Germline CDR1 and CDR2: SGHAT and FQNNGV. The CDR3 has 15 residues. The V gene lost 4 bases and the J gene lost 4 bases, with 16 bases spanning the gap.

In its sample, this clone was seen a few times. The gene calls are TRBV10-3 and TRBJ2-5, with 9 nucleotides matching TRBD2. The length of the CDR3 is 14 residues. With V trimmed by 8 bases and J by 6 bases, 10 bases remained unmatched. The germline gives CDR1 ENHRY, CDR2 SYGVKD. This CDR3 reads CAIGPAGGPQTQYF. CDR3 DNA sequence: TGTGCCATCGGCCCTGCGGGAGGGCCACAGACCCAGTACTTC.

In its sample, this clone was seen a few times. V is TRBV11-2 and J is TRBJ2-7; 7 nucleotides line up with TRBD1. CDR1 SGHAT and CDR2 FQNNGV come from the germline V gene. This CDR3 region has 14 residues. Trimming removed 5 bases from V and 2 bases from J; junction bases left unmatched: 6. CDR3 amino acids: CASSPTGLTYEQYF. The CDR3 DNA reads TGTGCCAGCAGCCCGACAGGGCTGACCTACGAGCAGTACTTC. The variable domain in full, with the rest retrieved from reference TRBV11-2 and TRBJ2-7, is EAGVAQSPRYKIIEKRQSVAFWCNPISGHATLYWYQQILGQGPKLLIQFQNNGVVDDSQLPKDRFSAERLKGVDSTLKIQPAKLEDSAVYLCASSPTGLTYEQYFGPGTRLTVT.

This clone has just a few counts. The J gene is TRBJ2-3, the V gene TRBV7-9; a weak D match, TRBD1 (5 bases). The CDR3 is 14 amino acids. The germline V gene encodes CDR1 SEHNR and CDR2 FQNEAQ (reference sequence). Trimming pared 3 bases from V and 2 bases from J, leaving 9 bases between. CDR3 DNA sequence: TGTGCCAGCAGCTTGACAGTACCCACAGATACGCAGTATTTT. Its protein is CASSLTVPTDTQYF.

The chain couples TRBV28 to TRBJ2-3; D is possibly TRBD2 (7 bases). V gave up 5 bases and J gave up 3 bases, with 15 bases separating them. Germline V gene data show CDR1 as MDHEN and CDR2 as SYDVKM. This CDR3 contains 15 residues. The CDR3 region has the DNA TGTGCCAGCAGTCCCCGCGGGGGCGGGACAGATACGCAGTATTTT. It encodes CASSPRGGGTDTQYF.

V and J are TRBV19 and TRBJ2-5; 9 nucleotides match TRBD2. CDR3 length equals 16 residues. Germline assignment: CDR1 LNHDA and CDR2 SQIVND (reference sequence). The V and J ends lost 1 base and 3 bases, in that order; junction bases with no gene match: 6. This CDR3 reads CASSIAPGLAKETQYF. DNA of the CDR3: TGTGCCAGTAGTATAGCCCCCGGACTAGCGAAAGAGACCCAGTACTTC.

This clone was counted between two and nine times. The chain recombines TRBV11-2 with TRBJ2-2, with D possibly being TRBD2 (6 bases). The CDR3 loop spans 17 amino acids. The germline V gene encodes CDR1 SGHAT and CDR2 FQNNGV. The V gene lost 1 base and the J gene lost 5 bases, with 17 bases spanning the gap. The CDR3 here is CASSLVGGKWLTGELFF. As DNA, the CDR3 is TGTGCCAGCAGCTTAGTTGGCGGGAAGTGGTTGACCGGGGAGCTGTTTTTT.

J is TRBJ2-7 and V is TRBV6-5, with TRBD1 matching over 7 bases. The CDR3 runs to 14 residues. The trim removed 5 bases at V and 4 bases at J, leaving 8 bases unmatched. Germline loops: CDR1 MNHEY, CDR2 SVGAGI. The CDR3 nucleotides are TGTGCCAGCAGTACTACAGGGGCGAGTTACGAGCAGTACTTC. Amino acids: CASSTTGASYEQYF.

This chain connects TRBV6-5 to TRBJ2-7, with D possibly being TRBD1 (6 bases). From germline, CDR1 is MNHEY and CDR2 SVGAGI. The CDR3 is 14 residues long. Deletions cut 0 bases from V and 7 bases from J, with 13 bases between. The CDR3 region is CASSYSGAAPEQYF. In DNA form, the CDR3 reads TGTGCCAGCAGTTACTCGGGGGCAGCACCAGAGCAGTACTTC.

This clone appeared many times. The gene calls are TRBV20-1 and TRBJ1-1, with no clear D. Looked up from germline, CDR1 is DFQATT and CDR2 is SNEGSKA (reference sequence). V gave up 6 bases and J gave up 0 bases, with 5 bases separating them. CDR3 length equals 11 residues. The CDR3 region is CSAPVNTEAFF. The CDR3 nucleotides read TGCAGTGCCCCTGTGAACACTGAAGCTTTCTTT.

The chain recombines TRBV7-8 with TRBJ1-2, with 10 positions matching TRBD1. The germline V gene encodes CDR1 SGHVS and CDR2 FQNEAQ. The CDR3 length is 18 residues. The V gene end was trimmed by 1 base and the J gene end by 8 bases; junction bases not matched to a gene: 16. Here the CDR3 reads CASSLGGDFDRGLEGYTF. CDR3 DNA sequence: TGTGCCAGCAGCTTAGGCGGCGATTTTGACAGGGGGCTAGAGGGCTACACCTTC. The full variable domain, rest sourced from reference TRBV7-8 and TRBJ1-2, is GAGVSQSPRYKVAKRGQDVALRCDPISGHVSLFWYQQALGQGPEFLTYFQNEAQLDKSGLPSDRFFAERPEGSVSTLKIQRTQQEDSAVYLCASSLGGDFDRGLEGYTFGSGTRLTVV.

The chain combines TRBV6-5 with TRBJ2-7; 7 positions agree with TRBD2. CDR3 length: 13 amino acids. CDR1 is MNHEY, CDR2 SVGAGI, per germline. V was clipped by 5 bases and J by 5 bases; unmatched bases: 6. CDR3 sequence reads: CASSPGLEHEQYF. The CDR3, as DNA: TGTGCCAGCAGTCCCGGACTAGAGCACGAGCAGTACTTC.

The rearrangement uses TRBV25-1 and TRBJ1-2; D is undetermined. The CDR3 covers 15 residues. From germline, CDR1 is MGHDK and CDR2 SYGVNS. Between the trimmed V and J ends, which lost 2 bases and 4 bases, there was a span of 14 bases. CDR3 in amino acids: CASSEGSLGSYGYTF. The CDR3 nucleotides read TGTGCCAGCAGTGAAGGGAGCCTGGGGAGCTATGGCTACACCTTC.

The chain employs TRBV27 and TRBJ2-7; D might be TRBD2 (6 bases). V lost 0 bases, J lost 3 bases, and 12 bases lay in between. Germline values: CDR1 MNHEY, CDR2 SMNVEV (reference sequence). This CDR3 is 15 amino acids long. CDR3 residues: CASSLSAGFDYEQYF. The CDR3, as DNA: TGTGCCAGCAGTTTATCGGCGGGATTCGACTACGAGCAGTACTTC.

This clone was seen once. The V call is TRBV7-8, the J call TRBJ1-5, with 11 bases fitting TRBD1. V lost 4 bases and J lost 2; bases outside the gene matches: 4. CDR3 length equals 16 residues. Germline V gives CDR1 SGHVS, CDR2 FQNEAQ. The CDR3 loop is CASSSGQGAGNQPQHF. DNA of the CDR3: TGTGCCAGCAGCTCCGGACAGGGGGCAGGCAATCAGCCCCAGCATTTT.

The V gene is TRBV5-8, the J gene TRBJ2-1; 9 bases line up with TRBD1. J gave up 2 bases and V 2 bases, and 5 bases lay outside the gene matches. This CDR3 spans 16 amino acids. Germline V lookup: CDR1 SGHTS, CDR2 YDEGEE. The chain's CDR3 is CASSFHRGRTYNEQFF. DNA of the CDR3: TGTGCCAGCAGCTTCCACAGGGGGCGGACCTACAATGAGCAGTTCTTC.